This entry describes one T cell receptor beta chain. The V end was cut by 4 bases, the J end by 5 bases, with 12 bases between. CDR1 is LGHNA and CDR2 is YNFKEQ in the germline V gene. There are 14 residues in the CDR3. The data are from a study of blood T cell repertoires in COVID-19. As for the study in general: The samples span acute and convalescent COVID-19 from the United States, Italy and Spain. PBMCs, B-cell-depleted T cells, or T cells provided the cDNA or gDNA that made up the material.

Study processing details: Scientists estimated how many nucleated cells there were by amplifying reference gene primers. Assay: immunoSEQ multiplex PCR; the TCRdb copy retains only in-frame clones and omits some. The V and J calls and clone size come from that table; D and trimming were worked out from the DNA. The sample records some 130,000 clones, about 89% being singletons. This clonotype was obtained from a man aged 60-69 years with active or convalescent COVID-19. Sequenced: peripheral blood. This chain connects TRBV4-2 to TRBJ1-5; D gene unclear. CDR3: CASSPPGGDQPQHF. Written as DNA, the CDR3 is TGTGCCAGCAGCCCCCCAGGCGGGGATCAGCCCCAGCATTTT.